This T cell receptor beta chain comes out of a study of blood T cell repertoires in COVID-19. Study-level background: Acute and convalescent COVID-19 samples came from the United States, Italy and Spain. T cells, B-cell-depleted T cells, or PBMCs supplied cDNA or gDNA.

Methods used by the authors: Amplification with reference gene primers provided the estimates of nucleated cell counts. Produced via immunoSEQ multiplex PCR; TCRdb's table is partial and in-frame only. Clone size and the V and J calls come from that table; the DNA yielded D and trimming. The sample contains roughly 210,000 clones, roughly 80% of which appear only once. V lost 6 bases, J lost 0 bases, and 12 bases lay in between. Germline CDR1 is SGHRS and CDR2 is YFSETQ. The CDR3 consists of 15 residues. While infection was still active, Seattle patients were enrolled and then followed longitudinally.

This chain joins TRBV5-1 and TRBJ1-4, with D possibly TRBD1 on 6 matching bases. The origin of this receptor is an elderly woman with COVID-19, enrolled during active disease. The sample consisted of peripheral blood. Here the CDR3 DNA reads TGCGCCAGCAAAGGACAGACTGCAACTAATGAAAAACTGTTTTTT. Amino acids: CASKGQTATNEKLFF.